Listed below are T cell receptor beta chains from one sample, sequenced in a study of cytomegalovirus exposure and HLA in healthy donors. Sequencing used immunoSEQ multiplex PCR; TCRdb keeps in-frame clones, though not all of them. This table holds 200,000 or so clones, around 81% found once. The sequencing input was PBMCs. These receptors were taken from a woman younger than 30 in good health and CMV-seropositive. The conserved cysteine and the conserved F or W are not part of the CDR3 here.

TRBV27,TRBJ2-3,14,ASSLSAGRYTDTQY
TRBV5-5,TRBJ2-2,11,ASGSGGTGELF
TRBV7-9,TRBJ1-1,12,ASSLLPIATEAF
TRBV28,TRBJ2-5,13,ASSQTGGDQETQY
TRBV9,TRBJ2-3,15,ASSGRTGLLLPDTQY
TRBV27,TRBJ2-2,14,ASSPPGLAGAGELF
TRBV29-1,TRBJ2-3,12,SANRDSTADTQY
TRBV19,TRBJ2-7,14,ASSIAGTGWAAEQY
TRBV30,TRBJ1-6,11,AWRAGLNSPLH
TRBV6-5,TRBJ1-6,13,ATSTGGMGKEPLH
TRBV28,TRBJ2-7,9,ASGDNYEQY
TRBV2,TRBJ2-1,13,ASSGKSGGHNEQF
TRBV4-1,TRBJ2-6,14,ASSQVRGSGANVLT
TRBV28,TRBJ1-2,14,ASSAGPASFFYGYT
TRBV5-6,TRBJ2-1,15,ASSPSPSSGVYNEQF
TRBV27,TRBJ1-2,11,ASSLTGLSGYT
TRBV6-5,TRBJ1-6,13,ASLIGTGTNSPLH
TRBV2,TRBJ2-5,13,ASSVAGGAQETQY
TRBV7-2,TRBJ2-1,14,ASSLHSPGQSNEQF
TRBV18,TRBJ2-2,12,ASSQGRNTGELF
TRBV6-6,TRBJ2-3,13,ASSYVGGLKDTQY
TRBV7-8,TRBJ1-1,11,ASSSRQDTEAF
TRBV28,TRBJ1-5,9,ASSFRQPQH
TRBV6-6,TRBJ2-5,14,ASSFPQGVAGKTQY
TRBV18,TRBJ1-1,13,ASSPTSTGNTEAF
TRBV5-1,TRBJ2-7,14,ASSLGPSGGVHEQY
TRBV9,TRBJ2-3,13,ASSVGTLASDTQY
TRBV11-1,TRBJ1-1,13,ASSLVGRSNTEAF
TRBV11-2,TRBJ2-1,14,ASSSYRGPGGNEQF
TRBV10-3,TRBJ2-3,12,AIGAEGSTDTQY
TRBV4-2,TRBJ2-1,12,ASSHTPGDNEQF